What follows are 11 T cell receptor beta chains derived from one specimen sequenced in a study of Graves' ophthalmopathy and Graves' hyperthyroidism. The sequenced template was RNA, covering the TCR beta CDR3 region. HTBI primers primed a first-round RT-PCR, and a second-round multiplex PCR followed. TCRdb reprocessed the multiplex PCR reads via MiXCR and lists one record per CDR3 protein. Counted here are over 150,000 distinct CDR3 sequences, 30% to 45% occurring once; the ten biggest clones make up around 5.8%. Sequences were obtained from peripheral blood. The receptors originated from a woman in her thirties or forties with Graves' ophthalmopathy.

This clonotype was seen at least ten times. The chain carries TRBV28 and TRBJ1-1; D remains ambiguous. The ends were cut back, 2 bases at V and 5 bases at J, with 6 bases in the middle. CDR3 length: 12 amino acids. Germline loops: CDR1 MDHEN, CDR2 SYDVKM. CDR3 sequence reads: CASSLSRTEAFF. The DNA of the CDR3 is TGTGCCAGCAGTTTAAGCCGAACTGAAGCTTTCTTT.

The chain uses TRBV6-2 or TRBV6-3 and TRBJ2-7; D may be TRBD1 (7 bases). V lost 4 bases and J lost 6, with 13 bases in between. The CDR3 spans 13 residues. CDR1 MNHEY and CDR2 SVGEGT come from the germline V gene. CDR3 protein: CASSFIQGGEQYF. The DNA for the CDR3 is TGTGCCAGCAGTTTTATTCAGGGGGGCGAGCAGTACTTC.

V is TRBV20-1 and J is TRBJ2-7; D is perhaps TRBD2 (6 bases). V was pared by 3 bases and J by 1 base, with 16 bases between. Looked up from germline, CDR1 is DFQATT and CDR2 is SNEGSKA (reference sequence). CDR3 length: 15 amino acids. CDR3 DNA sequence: TGCAGTGCTAGCCGACTAGAAAGTAATTCCTACGAGCAGTACTTC. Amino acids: CSASRLESNSYEQYF.

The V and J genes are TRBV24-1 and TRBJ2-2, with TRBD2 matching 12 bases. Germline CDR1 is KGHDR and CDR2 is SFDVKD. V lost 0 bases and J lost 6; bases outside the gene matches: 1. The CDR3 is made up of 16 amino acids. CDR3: CATSDLRLAGAGELFF. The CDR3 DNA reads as TGTGCCACCAGTGATTTGAGACTAGCGGGAGCCGGGGAGCTGTTTTTT.

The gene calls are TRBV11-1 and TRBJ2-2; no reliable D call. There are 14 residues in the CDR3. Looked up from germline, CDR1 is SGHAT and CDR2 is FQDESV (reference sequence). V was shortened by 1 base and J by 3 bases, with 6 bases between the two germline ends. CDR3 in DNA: TGTGCCAGCAGCTTAGAGAGTTACACCGGGGAGCTGTTTTTT. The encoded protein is CASSLESYTGELFF.

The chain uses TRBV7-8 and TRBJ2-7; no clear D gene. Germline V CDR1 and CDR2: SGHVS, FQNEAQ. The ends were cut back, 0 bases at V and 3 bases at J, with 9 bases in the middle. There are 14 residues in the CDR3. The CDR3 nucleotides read TGTGCCAGCAGCTTAGCGGCCAGCAACTACGAGCAGTACTTC. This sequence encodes CASSLAASNYEQYF.

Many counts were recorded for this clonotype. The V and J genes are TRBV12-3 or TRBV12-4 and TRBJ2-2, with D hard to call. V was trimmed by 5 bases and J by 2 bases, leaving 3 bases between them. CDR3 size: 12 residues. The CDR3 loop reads CASSLNTGELFF. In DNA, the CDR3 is TGTGCCAGCAGTCTCAACACCGGGGAGCTGTTTTTT.

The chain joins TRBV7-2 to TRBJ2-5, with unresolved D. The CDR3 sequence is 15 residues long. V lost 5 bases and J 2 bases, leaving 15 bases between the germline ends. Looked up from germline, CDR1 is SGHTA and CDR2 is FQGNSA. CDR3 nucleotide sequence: TGTGCCAGCAGCCAATCCCGGGCACAGCAAGAGACCCAGTACTTC. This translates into CASSQSRAQQETQYF.

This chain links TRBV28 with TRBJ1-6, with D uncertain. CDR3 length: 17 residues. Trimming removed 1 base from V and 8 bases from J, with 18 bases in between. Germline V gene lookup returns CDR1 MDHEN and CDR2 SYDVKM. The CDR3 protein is CASSLYASSGVDSPLHF. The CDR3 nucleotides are TGTGCCAGCAGTTTATACGCATCCAGTGGAGTAGATTCACCCCTCCACTTT.

The chain's CDR3 is CASSLARGYQETQYF. The DNA of the CDR3 is TGTGCCAGCAGCCTGGCAAGGGGGTACCAAGAGACCCAGTACTTC. The rearrangement joins TRBV7-2 to TRBJ2-5, with D possibly matching TRBD1 (6 bases). The CDR3 is 15 amino acids. Looked up from germline, CDR1 is SGHTA and CDR2 is FQGNSA. V lost 5 bases and J 0 bases, leaving 13 bases between the germline ends. Supplemented by reference TRBV7-2 and TRBJ2-5, the full variable domain reads GAGVSQSPSNKVTEKGKDVELRCDPISGHTALYWYRQSLGQGLEFLIYFQGNSAPDKSGLPSDRFSAERTGGSVSTLTIQRTQQEDSAVYLCASSLARGYQETQYFGPGTRLLVL.

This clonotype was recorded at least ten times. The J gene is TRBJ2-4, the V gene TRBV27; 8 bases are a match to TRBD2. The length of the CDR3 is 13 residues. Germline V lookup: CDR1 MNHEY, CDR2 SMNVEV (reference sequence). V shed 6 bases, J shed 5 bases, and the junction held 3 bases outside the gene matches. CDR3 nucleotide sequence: TGTGCCAGCAGCGGGAGGGCTCAAAACATTCAGTACTTC. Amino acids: CASSGRAQNIQYF.